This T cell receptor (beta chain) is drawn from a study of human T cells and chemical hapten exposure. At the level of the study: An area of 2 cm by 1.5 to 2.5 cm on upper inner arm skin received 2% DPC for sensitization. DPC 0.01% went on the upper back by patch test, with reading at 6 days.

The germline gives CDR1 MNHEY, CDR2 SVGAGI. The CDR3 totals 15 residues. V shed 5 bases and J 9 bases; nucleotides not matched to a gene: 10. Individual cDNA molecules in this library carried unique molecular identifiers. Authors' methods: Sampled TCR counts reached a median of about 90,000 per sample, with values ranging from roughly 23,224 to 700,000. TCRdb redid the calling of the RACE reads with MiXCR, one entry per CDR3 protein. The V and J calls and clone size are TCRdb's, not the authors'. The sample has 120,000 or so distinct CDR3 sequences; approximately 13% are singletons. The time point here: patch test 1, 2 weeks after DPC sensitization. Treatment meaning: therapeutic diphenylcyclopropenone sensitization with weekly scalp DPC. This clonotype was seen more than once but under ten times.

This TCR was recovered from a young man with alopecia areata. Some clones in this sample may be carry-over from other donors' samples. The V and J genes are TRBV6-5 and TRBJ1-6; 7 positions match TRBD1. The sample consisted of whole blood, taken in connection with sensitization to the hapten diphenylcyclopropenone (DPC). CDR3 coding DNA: TGTGCCAGCAGTCCCGCCAGGGGGTTTCGTTCACCCCTCCACTTT. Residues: CASSPARGFRSPLHF.